Given below is one T cell receptor (beta chain) in context. Its antigen is not identified. After removal of 6 bases from V and 2 bases from J, the junction contained 8 bases not matched to a gene. The CDR3 loop spans 15 amino acids. The V gene's germline CDR1 is MDHEN and CDR2 SYDVKM. This sample was included in a study of T-cell reconstitution after alpha-beta-depleted transplantation in children. Whole-study results and caveats: Once a year had passed after transplant, T-cell counts and diversity came mostly from newly produced T cells. Day-60 TCRbeta diversity that was high in some patients was derived from surviving recipient T cells and thymic progenitors.

A library of TCRbeta sequences, prepared with unique molecular identifiers, was generated. TCRdb independently ran MiXCR on the PCR reads; one entry per CDR3 protein. Of 25,000 or so distinct CDR3 sequences in the sample, roughly a sixth were seen once. The receptor comes from a male patient between 2 and 10 years old who had a stem cell transplant for acute lymphoblastic leukemia, so the T cells may come from the graft donor. The sample here was PBMCs, mostly from graft donor cells, taken 60 days after TCRalphabeta/CD19-depleted stem cell transplant. The rearrangement uses TRBV28 and TRBJ2-5; 8 positions agree with TRBD2. DNA of the CDR3: TGTGCCAGCAGCTTTGGAACTAGCGGTCAAGAGACCCAGTACTTC. It codes for CASSFGTSGQETQYF.